These 7 T cell receptor beta chains originate from one sample sequenced in a study of blood T cell repertoires in COVID-19. Profiled with immunoSEQ multiplex PCR; TCRdb holds only in-frame clones, not every one. The sample yields around 250,000 clones, more than 80% seen once. The specimen sequenced was PBMCs or T cells enriched from blood (not recorded which). Receptors originate from a woman aged 25 to 45 with acute COVID-19.

The gene calls are TRBV27 and TRBJ2-1; D may correspond to TRBD1 or TRBD2 (5 bases each). CDR1 and CDR2 (germline): MNHEY, SMNVEV (reference sequence). CDR3 size: 12 residues. Trimming stripped 4 bases from V and 12 bases from J, with 13 bases between. CDR3 sequence (DNA): TGTGCCAGCAGTTCATCGGGGCCCCTGCAGTTCTTC. Its translation is CASSSSGPLQFF.

This chain connects TRBV5-1 to TRBJ2-1, with a possible D match to TRBD2 (6 bases). The CDR3 loop spans 15 amino acids. Looked up from germline, CDR1 is SGHRS and CDR2 is YFSETQ. Trimming removed 4 bases at V and 8 bases at J, with 19 bases between. For the CDR3, the DNA is TGCGCCAGCAGCCGTGGGAGGCCCTCGGGCGATGAGCAGTTCTTC. This translates into CASSRGRPSGDEQFF.

The chain links TRBV24-1 to TRBJ2-3, with TRBD2 matching 14 bases. J gave up 4 bases and V 4 bases, and 9 bases lay outside the gene matches. The CDR3 has 18 amino acids. The germline V gene encodes CDR1 KGHDR and CDR2 SFDVKD. The CDR3 DNA follows: TGTGCCACCAGTGACCTTACCGGGACTAGCGGGAGACCAGATACGCAGTATTTT. It specifies CATSDLTGTSGRPDTQYF.

V is TRBV5-6 and J is TRBJ2-7; TRBD1 matches at 10 bases. CDR1 and CDR2 (germline): SGHDT, YYEEEE. Trimming cost V 0 bases and J 6 bases; bases outside gene matches: 6. The CDR3 spans 15 residues. CDR3 DNA: TGTGCCAGCAGCTTGGCGGGACAGGGGTTGGGCGAGCAGTACTTC. Amino acid sequence: CASSLAGQGLGEQYF.

This sequence joins TRBV30 and TRBJ2-3, with 8 bases matching TRBD2. The germline V gene encodes CDR1 GTSNPN and CDR2 SVGIG (reference sequence). This CDR3 comprises 15 residues. The trim removed 7 bases at V and 2 bases at J, leaving 11 bases unmatched. The CDR3 DNA sequence: TGTGCCTTTGGAAGGAGCGGGAGTTTCACAGATACGCAGTATTTT. This translates into CAFGRSGSFTDTQYF.

The chain uses TRBV6-4 and TRBJ2-1, with 9 positions matching TRBD2. V trimming: 3 bases; J trimming: 9 bases; junction bases outside the gene matches: 12. This CDR3 is built from 16 residues. CDR1 and CDR2 from the germline V gene are MRHNA and SNTAGT. CDR3 DNA: TGTGCCAGCAGTGAAAGGGCTAGCGGGACCGCCGGTGAGCAGTTCTTC. Its translation is CASSERASGTAGEQFF.

This rearrangement joins TRBV4-1 to TRBJ2-1; 7 nucleotides agree with TRBD2. The trim removed 0 bases at V and 7 bases at J, leaving 6 bases unmatched. This CDR3 is built from 15 residues. CDR1 MGHRA and CDR2 YSYEKL come from the germline V gene. In DNA form, the CDR3 reads TGCGCCAGCAGCCAAGACGGACTAGAGGGAAATGAGCAGTTCTTC. This codes for CASSQDGLEGNEQFF.